The present T cell receptor beta chain was sequenced within a study of T-cell reconstitution after alpha-beta-depleted transplantation in children. Study findings and constraints: At around two months after transplant, the alpha-beta T cells were reportedly derived from several hundred expanded clones that came from non-depleted graft cells.

Germline CDR1 is SGHDT and CDR2 is YYEEEE. Trimming removed 0 bases from V and 0 bases from J, with 7 bases in between. The CDR3 runs 14 residues. There are a few counts of this clonotype. The antigen remains unidentified. Unique molecular identifiers were built into the TCRbeta library. TCRdb re-called the PCR reads with MiXCR, one entry per CDR3 protein. Of 84,000 or so distinct CDR3 sequences in the sample, 15% to 19% were seen once. The sequencing here drew on PBMCs, mostly from graft donor cells, taken 180 days after TCRalphabeta/CD19-depleted stem cell transplant. This receptor was identified in a male patient between 2 and 10 years old who had a stem cell transplant for acute lymphoblastic leukemia, so the T cells may come from the graft donor. The J gene is TRBJ2-7, the V gene TRBV5-6; D not resolved. The CDR3 sequence: CASSLVKPSYEQYF. CDR3 DNA: TGTGCCAGCAGCTTGGTCAAACCCTCCTACGAGCAGTACTTC.